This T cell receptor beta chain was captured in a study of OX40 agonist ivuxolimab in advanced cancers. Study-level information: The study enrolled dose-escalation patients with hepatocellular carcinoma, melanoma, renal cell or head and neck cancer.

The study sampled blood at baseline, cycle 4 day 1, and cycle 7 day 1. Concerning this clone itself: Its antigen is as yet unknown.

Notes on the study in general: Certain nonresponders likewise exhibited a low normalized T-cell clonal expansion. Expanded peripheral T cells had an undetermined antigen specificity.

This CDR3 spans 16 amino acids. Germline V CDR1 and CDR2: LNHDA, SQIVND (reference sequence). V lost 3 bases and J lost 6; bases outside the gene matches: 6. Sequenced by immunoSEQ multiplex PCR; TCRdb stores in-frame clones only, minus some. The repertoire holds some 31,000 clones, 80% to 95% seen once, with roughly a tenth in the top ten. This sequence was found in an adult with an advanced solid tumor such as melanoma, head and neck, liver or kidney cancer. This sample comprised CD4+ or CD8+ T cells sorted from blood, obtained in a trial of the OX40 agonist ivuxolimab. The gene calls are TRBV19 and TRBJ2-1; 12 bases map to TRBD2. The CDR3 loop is CASSIMTSGSRNEQFF. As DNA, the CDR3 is TGTGCCAGTAGTATTATGACTAGCGGGAGCCGCAATGAGCAGTTCTTC.